The 2 T cell receptor beta chains given below trace back to one sample, sequenced in a study of shared clonotypes between healthy human individuals. Generated by immunoSEQ multiplex PCR, the TCRdb table keeps only in-frame clones and is missing some. The repertoire holds 1.5 million to 2.5 million clones, with approximately 94% as singletons. Naive CD8 cells comprised CD45RO-negative, CCR7-positively selected cells, excluding terminally differentiated effector memory CD45RA+ cells. Input material: naive CD8+ T cells sorted from blood. The receptors were gathered from a man aged 18 to 35 in good health.

V and J are TRBV27 and TRBJ2-7; 10 nucleotides align to TRBD1. The CDR3 has 16 amino acids. After removal of 5 bases from V and 4 bases from J, the junction contained 11 bases not matched to a gene. The germline V gene has CDR1 MNHEY and CDR2 SMNVEV (reference sequence). The CDR3 sequence: CASSTQLGQGRYEQYF. CDR3 DNA: TGTGCCAGCAGTACTCAGTTGGGACAGGGGAGGTACGAGCAGTACTTC.

The genes are TRBV4-1 and TRBJ1-6; D uncertain. From germline, CDR1 is MGHRA and CDR2 YSYEKL. V was trimmed by 0 bases and J by 10 bases, leaving 10 bases between them. The CDR3 sequence is 14 residues long. The CDR3 sequence is CASSQEWAESPLHF. DNA of the CDR3: TGCGCCAGCAGCCAAGAATGGGCGGAATCACCCCTCCACTTT.